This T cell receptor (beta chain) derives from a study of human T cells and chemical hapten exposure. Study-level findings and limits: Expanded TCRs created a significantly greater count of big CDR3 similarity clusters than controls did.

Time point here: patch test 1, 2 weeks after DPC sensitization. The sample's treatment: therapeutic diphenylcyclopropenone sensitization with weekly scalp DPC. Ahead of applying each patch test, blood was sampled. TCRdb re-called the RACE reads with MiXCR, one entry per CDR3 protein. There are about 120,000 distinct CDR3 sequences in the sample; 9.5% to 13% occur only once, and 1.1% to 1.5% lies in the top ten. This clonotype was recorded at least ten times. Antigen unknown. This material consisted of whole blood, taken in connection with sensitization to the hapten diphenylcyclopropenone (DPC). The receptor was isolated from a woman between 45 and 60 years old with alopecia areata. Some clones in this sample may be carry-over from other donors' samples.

The CDR3 DNA sequence: TGTGCCAGCAGCTTTAGGGCCGGAGTGGCAGATACGCAGTATTTT. It yields the protein CASSFRAGVADTQYF. The rearrangement uses TRBV7-9 and TRBJ2-3; D is unclear. This CDR3 has 15 residues. CDR1 and CDR2 (germline): SEHNR, FQNEAQ (reference sequence). Trimming shortened V by 3 bases and J by 4 bases, and 14 bases separated the two germline ends.